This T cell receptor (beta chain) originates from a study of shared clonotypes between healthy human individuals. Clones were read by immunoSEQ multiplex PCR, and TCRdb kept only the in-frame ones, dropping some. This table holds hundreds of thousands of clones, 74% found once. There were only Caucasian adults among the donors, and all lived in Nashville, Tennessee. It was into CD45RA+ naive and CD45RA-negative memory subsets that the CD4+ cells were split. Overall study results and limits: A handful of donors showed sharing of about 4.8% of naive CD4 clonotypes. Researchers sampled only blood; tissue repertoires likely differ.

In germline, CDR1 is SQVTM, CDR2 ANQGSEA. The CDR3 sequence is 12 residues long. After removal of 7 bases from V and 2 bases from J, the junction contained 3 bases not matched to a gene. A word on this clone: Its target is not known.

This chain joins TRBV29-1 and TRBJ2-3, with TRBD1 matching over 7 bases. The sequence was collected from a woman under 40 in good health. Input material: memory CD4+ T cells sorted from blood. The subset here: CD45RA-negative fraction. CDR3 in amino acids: CSAGQVTDTQYF. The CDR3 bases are TGCAGCGCCGGACAGGTCACAGATACGCAGTATTTT.